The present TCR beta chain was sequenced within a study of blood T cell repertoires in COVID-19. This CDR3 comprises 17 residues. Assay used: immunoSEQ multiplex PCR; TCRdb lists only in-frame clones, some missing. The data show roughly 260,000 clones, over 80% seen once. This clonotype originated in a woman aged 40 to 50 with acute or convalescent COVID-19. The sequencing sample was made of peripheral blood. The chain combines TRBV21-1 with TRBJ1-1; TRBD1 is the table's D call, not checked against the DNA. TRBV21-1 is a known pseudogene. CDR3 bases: TGTGCCAGCAGCAAAAAGTTGGAACAAGAGGGGAACAGGGGGGCTTTCTTT. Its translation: CASSKKLEQEGNRGAFF.